Below are 13 T cell receptor beta chains sequenced from a single sample in a study of blood T cell repertoires in COVID-19. Here immunoSEQ multiplex PCR was the method, and the copy in TCRdb shows in-frame clones only, minus some. The sample holds 350,000 to 450,000 clones, approximately 86% seen once. Sequencing was carried out using peripheral blood. The receptor set was obtained from a woman aged 55-69 years with COVID-19, enrolled during active disease.

The V and J genes are TRBV3-1 (or the pseudogene TRBV3-2) and TRBJ1-2; 7 bases fit TRBD1. This CDR3 is 17 amino acids long. The ends lost 2 bases at V and 5 bases at J; junction bases unmatched: 14. CDR1 is LGHDT, CDR2 YNNKEL, per germline (reference sequence). The CDR3 DNA reads as TGTGCCAGCAGCCAATGGGAACGAGACAGGGATGCGTATGGCTACACCTTC. Protein: CASSQWERDRDAYGYTF.

The J gene is TRBJ2-7, the V gene TRBV20-1; 11 bases agree with TRBD2. V shed 3 bases, J shed 2 bases, and the junction held 9 bases outside the gene matches. In germline, CDR1 is DFQATT, CDR2 SNEGSKA (reference sequence). The CDR3 spans 16 residues. CDR3 loop: CSASSASGGPTYEQYF. CDR3 DNA: TGCAGTGCTAGTTCGGCTAGCGGGGGGCCTACCTACGAGCAGTACTTC.

The chain recombines TRBV5-6 with TRBJ2-3; tentatively, D is TRBD2 (6 bases). Germline CDR1 is SGHDT and CDR2 is YYEEEE. V was shortened by 0 bases and J by 0 bases, with 11 bases between the two germline ends. This CDR3 has 16 amino acids. The DNA for the CDR3 is TGTGCCAGCAGCTTGGATCGGGGACTTAGCACAGATACGCAGTATTTT. Translated: CASSLDRGLSTDTQYF.

The chain uses TRBV7-9 and TRBJ2-1; D possibly corresponds to TRBD1 (6 bases). CDR3 length: 15 residues. CDR1 is SEHNR, CDR2 FQNEAQ, per germline (reference sequence). V was trimmed by 0 bases and J by 9 bases, leaving 15 bases between them. The CDR3 protein is CASSLALDSVGEQFF. The CDR3 DNA sequence: TGTGCCAGCAGCTTAGCTCTGGACAGCGTGGGTGAGCAGTTCTTC. The complete variable domain, with remaining parts taken from reference TRBV7-9 and TRBJ2-1, reads DTGVSQNPRHKITKRGQNVTFRCDPISEHNRLYWYRQTLGQGPEFLTYFQNEAQLEKSRLLSDRFSAERPKGSFSTLEIQRTEQGDSAMYLCASSLALDSVGEQFFGPGTRLTVL.

This chain connects TRBV13 to TRBJ1-6; 8 bases map to TRBD1. Germline loops: CDR1 PRHDT, CDR2 FYEKMQ (reference sequence). V was pared by 4 bases and J by 8 bases, with 7 bases of the junction left unmatched. The CDR3 is made up of 15 amino acids. The CDR3 is CASSYRQGRDSPLHF. CDR3 nucleotides: TGTGCCAGCAGCTACCGACAGGGGAGGGATTCACCCCTCCACTTT.

V and J are TRBV11-3 and TRBJ2-1; no firm D call. Trimming removed 2 bases from V and 0 bases from J, with 5 bases in between. Germline V gene sequence: CDR1 SGHNT, CDR2 YENEEA. The CDR3 runs to 14 residues. The CDR3 loop reads CASSLTGSYNEQFF. The CDR3 DNA is TGTGCCAGCAGCTTAACGGGCTCCTACAATGAGCAGTTCTTC.

This chain uses TRBV12-3 or TRBV12-4 with TRBJ2-3, with 10 bases matching TRBD2. This CDR3 spans 13 amino acids. V lost 10 bases, J lost 5 bases, and 6 bases stayed unmatched. CDR3: CAIGASGGDTQYF. The DNA of the CDR3 is TGTGCCATAGGCGCTAGCGGGGGAGATACGCAGTATTTT.

This chain uses TRBV11-1 with TRBJ1-1, with D tentatively TRBD1 (6 bases). The length of the CDR3 is 15 residues. The ends were cut back, 9 bases at V and 0 bases at J, with 17 bases in the middle. Germline V lookup: CDR1 SGHAT, CDR2 FQDESV (reference sequence). The CDR3 sequence is CARSKEGVMNTEAFF. The CDR3 DNA reads TGTGCCAGATCCAAAGAGGGGGTCATGAACACTGAAGCTTTCTTT. The whole variable domain, filled in from reference TRBV11-1 and TRBJ1-1, reads EAEVAQSPRYKITEKSQAVAFWCDPISGHATLYWYRQILGQGPELLVQFQDESVVDDSQLPKDRFSAERLKGVDSTLKIQPAELGDSAMYLCARSKEGVMNTEAFFGQGTRLTVV.

V usage is TRBV6-1 and J usage is TRBJ2-7, with 9 bases matching TRBD2. There are 15 residues in the CDR3. CDR1 and CDR2 from the germline V gene are MNHNS and SASEGT. The J segment lost 4 bases and the V segment lost 1 base, leaving 5 bases of the junction unmatched. The CDR3 region has the DNA TGTGCCAGCAGTGAAGATGGCGGGGGGGTATACGAGCAGTACTTC. Its protein product is CASSEDGGGVYEQYF.

The genes are TRBV5-4 and TRBJ1-1, with 7 bases matching TRBD1. The CDR3 is made up of 13 amino acids. Germline V lookup: CDR1 SGHNT, CDR2 YYREEE (reference sequence). After removal of 4 bases from V and 1 base from J, the junction contained 1 base not matched to a gene. CDR3 nucleotide sequence: TGTGCCAGCAGCACAGGGGAGAACACTGAAGCTTTCTTT. Its translation: CASSTGENTEAFF.

The chain joins TRBV5-6 to TRBJ1-1, with TRBD1 matching 9 bases. After removal of 2 bases from V and 3 bases from J, the junction contained 2 bases not matched to a gene. Germline V lookup: CDR1 SGHDT, CDR2 YYEEEE. CDR3 length: 14 residues. The CDR3 nucleotides are TGTGCCAGCAGCTTACAGGGGGCGGACACTGAAGCTTTCTTT. As protein: CASSLQGADTEAFF.

The chain joins TRBV5-6 to TRBJ1-4; 7 bases map to TRBD1. Germline V gene sequence: CDR1 SGHDT, CDR2 YYEEEE. The trim removed 3 bases at V and 4 bases at J, leaving 6 bases unmatched. The CDR3 spans 15 residues. CDR3 region: CASSSPGQYNEKLFF. CDR3 nucleotides: TGTGCCAGCAGCTCACCGGGACAGTATAATGAAAAACTGTTTTTT.

The gene calls are TRBV3-1 (or the pseudogene TRBV3-2) and TRBJ1-1; D is possibly TRBD1 (5 bases). The CDR3 has 16 residues. Germline V gene data show CDR1 as LGHDT and CDR2 as YNNKEL (reference sequence). V lost 4 bases and J lost 1, with 16 bases in between. CDR3 DNA sequence: TGTGCCAGCAGCCTCTCCCCGGGAGGGGAGAACACTGAAGCTTTCTTT. The encoded protein is CASSLSPGGENTEAFF.